The 24 T cell receptor beta chains reported below all come from one sample, sequenced in a study of T cell repertoires in cytomegalovirus infection. A single record per CDR3 protein comes from TCRdb applying MiXCR to the reads. The table records 150,000 to 200,000 distinct CDR3 sequences, about 28% of them present only once. Sequences were obtained from PBMCs. Receptor source: a human donor in good health (CMV status not recorded). Some clones in this sample may be carry-over from other donors' samples.

CDR3 DNA sequence: TGTGCCAGCACCACGAGACAGGGTGTCGGTGAAGCTTTCTTT. This gives the protein CASTTRQGVGEAFF. The rearrangement uses TRBV12-3 or TRBV12-4 and TRBJ1-1, with 7 bases matching TRBD1. The trim removed 7 bases at V and 7 bases at J, leaving 12 bases unmatched. The length of the CDR3 is 14 residues.

The V and J genes are TRBV2 and TRBJ1-3; the D is unclear. The CDR3 loop spans 15 amino acids. CDR1 and CDR2 from the germline V gene are SNHLY and FYNNEI. The V end was cut by 5 bases, the J end by 3 bases, with 14 bases between. The CDR3 region has the DNA TGTGCCAGCAGTATTGCGGAGGGCGGTGGAAACACCATATATTTT. Its translation: CASSIAEGGGNTIYF. Using reference TRBV2 and TRBJ1-3 for the parts outside the CDR3, the full variable domain is EPEVTQTPSHQVTQMGQEVILRCVPISNHLYFYWYRQILGQKVEFLVSFYNNEISEKSEIFDDQFSVERPDGSNFTLKIRSTKLEDSAMYFCASSIAEGGGNTIYFGEGSWLTVV.

This clonotype has a handful of counts. This chain uses TRBV5-1 with TRBJ2-7; D is perhaps TRBD2 (6 bases). V lost 0 bases to trimming and J lost 6 bases, with 16 bases between them. The CDR3 is 15 amino acids. Germline V CDR1 and CDR2: SGHRS, YFSETQ. In DNA, the CDR3 is TGCGCCAGCAGCTTGGTGGTACCGGGGACTGGCGAGCAGTACTTC. It is translated as CASSLVVPGTGEQYF.

This clonotype was observed at least ten times. The V and J genes are TRBV5-1 and TRBJ2-1; 9 positions agree with TRBD2. Unmatched junction bases numbered 8, after V lost 0 bases and J lost 4 bases. Germline V gene data show CDR1 as SGHRS and CDR2 as YFSETQ. The CDR3 is 17 residues long. The CDR3 here is CASSLAGLAGGYNEQFF. CDR3 coding DNA: TGCGCCAGCAGCTTGGCGGGACTAGCTGGGGGGTACAATGAGCAGTTCTTC. Full variable domain (rest looked up from reference TRBV5-1 and TRBJ2-1): KAGVTQTPRYLIKTRGQQVTLSCSPISGHRSVSWYQQTPGQGLQFLFEYFSETQRNKGNFPGRFSGRQFSNSRSEMNVSTLELGDSALYLCASSLAGLAGGYNEQFFGPGTRLTVL.

The V gene is TRBV19, the J gene TRBJ2-3, with unresolved D. This CDR3 contains 15 residues. V was shortened by 4 bases and J by 5 bases, with 16 bases between the two germline ends. Germline loops: CDR1 LNHDA, CDR2 SQIVND (reference sequence). CDR3 loop: CASSNPGPTGDTQYF. The DNA of the CDR3 is TGTGCCAGTAGTAACCCTGGGCCTACCGGAGATACGCAGTATTTT.

Only a few counts were recorded for this clonotype. The chain links TRBV5-5 to TRBJ2-2; D could derive from TRBD1 or TRBD2 (5 bases each). The germline V gene encodes CDR1 SGHKS and CDR2 YYEKEE (reference sequence). Trimming shortened V by 7 bases and J by 5 bases, and 15 bases separated the two germline ends. The CDR3 is 14 amino acids. CDR3 sequence reads: CASEGAGWTGELFF. The DNA of the CDR3 is TGTGCCAGCGAAGGGGCGGGTTGGACCGGGGAGCTGTTTTTT.

The V and J genes are TRBV12-3 or TRBV12-4 and TRBJ2-3; 8 bases are a match to TRBD1. The CDR3 has 15 amino acids. V was pared by 5 bases and J by 1 base, with 5 bases of the junction left unmatched. The chain's CDR3 is CASSTPGQGTDTQYF. In DNA, the CDR3 is TGTGCCAGCAGTACCCCGGGACAGGGCACAGATACGCAGTATTTT.

This rearrangement joins TRBV19 to TRBJ2-1; no clear D gene. Germline V CDR1 and CDR2: LNHDA, SQIVND (reference sequence). V shed 7 bases and J shed 4 bases, with 23 bases lying between them. CDR3 length: 17 residues. The CDR3 region is CASTLQVGRSAYNEQFF. DNA for the CDR3: TGTGCCAGTACCCTACAAGTTGGACGGTCCGCGTACAATGAGCAGTTCTTC. Supplemented by reference TRBV19 and TRBJ2-1, the full variable domain reads DGGITQSPKYLFRKEGQNVTLSCEQNLNHDAMYWYRQDPGQGLRLIYYSQIVNDFQKGDIAEGYSVSREKKESFPLTVTSAQKNPTAFYLCASTLQVGRSAYNEQFFGPGTRLTVL.

This clonotype was seen a few times. The V gene is TRBV7-2, the J gene TRBJ2-1; possible D gene TRBD1, 5 bases. V was pared by 1 base and J by 9 bases, with 10 bases between. The length of the CDR3 is 13 residues. The germline CDR1 and CDR2 sequences are SGHTA and FQGNSA. The CDR3 reads CASSLVDRTEQFF. In nucleotides, the CDR3 is TGTGCCAGCAGCTTAGTAGACAGAACTGAGCAGTTCTTC.

The gene calls are TRBV7-6 and TRBJ2-1; TRBD2 matches 10 bases. The CDR3 is 16 amino acids. Germline V gives CDR1 SGHVS, CDR2 FNYEAQ. The trim removed 5 bases at V and 4 bases at J, leaving 8 bases unmatched. The CDR3: CASSDPTSGVYNEQFF. In nucleotides, the CDR3 is TGTGCCAGCAGCGACCCCACTAGCGGGGTATACAATGAGCAGTTCTTC.

The chain joins TRBV19 to TRBJ1-2, with TRBD1 identical over 7 bases. Germline V lookup: CDR1 LNHDA, CDR2 SQIVND (reference sequence). Germline trimming cut 5 bases from V and 4 bases from J; bases unmatched to any gene: 7. The CDR3 consists of 14 residues. The CDR3 DNA sequence: TGTGCCAGTAGTCCACAGGGGTATGGCTATGGCTACACCTTC. It specifies CASSPQGYGYGYTF.

The V gene is TRBV5-8, the J gene TRBJ1-1; a weak D match, TRBD1 (5 bases). The CDR3 spans 14 residues. The germline V gene encodes CDR1 SGHTS and CDR2 YDEGEE. Trimming left V 3 bases short and J 0 bases short, with 9 bases between. The CDR3 loop is CASSWGGLNTEAFF. The CDR3 DNA reads as TGTGCCAGCAGCTGGGGCGGTCTGAACACTGAAGCTTTCTTT. The full variable domain, completed using reference TRBV5-8 and TRBJ1-1, is EAGVTQSPTHLIKTRGQQATLRCSPISGHTSVYWYQQALGLGLQFLLWYDEGEERNRGNFPPRFSGRQFPNYSSELNVNALELEDSALYLCASSWGGLNTEAFFGQGTRLTVV.

This sequence joins TRBV5-6 and TRBJ2-6; D gene ambiguous. The CDR3 length is 15 residues. Germline values: CDR1 SGHDT, CDR2 YYEEEE. Trimming shortened V by 5 bases and J by 2 bases, and 11 bases separated the two germline ends. DNA of the CDR3: TGTGCCAGCAGTCTAACAACCCCTGGGGCCAACGTCCTGACTTTC. Residues: CASSLTTPGANVLTF.

This clonotype occurred a few times. This sequence joins TRBV6-6 and TRBJ2-4; D gene ambiguous. This CDR3 has 12 residues. CDR1 MNHNY and CDR2 SVGAGI come from the germline V gene (reference sequence). Trimming pared 0 bases from V and 5 bases from J, leaving 2 bases between. The CDR3 region has the DNA TGTGCCAGCAGTTACTCCCAAAACATTCAGTACTTC. This codes for CASSYSQNIQYF.

The genes are TRBV2 and TRBJ1-3, with D maybe TRBD1 (6 bases). Germline V lookup: CDR1 SNHLY, CDR2 FYNNEI. V was clipped by 3 bases and J by 2 bases, with 17 bases between them. This CDR3 comprises 17 residues. The CDR3: CASSDVGAGGPGNTIYF. In nucleotides, the CDR3 is TGTGCCAGCAGTGATGTGGGGGCCGGGGGACCTGGAAACACCATATATTTT. The whole variable domain, filled in from reference TRBV2 and TRBJ1-3, reads EPEVTQTPSHQVTQMGQEVILRCVPISNHLYFYWYRQILGQKVEFLVSFYNNEISEKSEIFDDQFSVERPDGSNFTLKIRSTKLEDSAMYFCASSDVGAGGPGNTIYFGEGSWLTVV.

This clonotype was seen a handful of times. This chain connects TRBV7-6 to TRBJ1-1, with 8 positions matching TRBD1. The CDR3 consists of 15 residues. From germline, CDR1 is SGHVS and CDR2 FNYEAQ. After removal of 2 bases from V and 4 bases from J, the junction contained 6 bases not matched to a gene. Here the CDR3 DNA reads TGTGCCAGCAGCTTATCTCGAACAGGGGGCACTGAAGCTTTCTTT. Its protein product is CASSLSRTGGTEAFF. The entire variable domain, with the rest obtained from reference TRBV7-6 and TRBJ1-1, is as follows: GAGVSQSPRYKVTKRGQDVALRCDPISGHVSLYWYRQALGQGPEFLTYFNYEAQQDKSGLPNDRFSAERPEGSISTLTIQRTEQRDSAMYRCASSLSRTGGTEAFFGQGTRLTVV.

This clonotype has just one count. The chain carries TRBV2 and TRBJ2-3; 9 bases fit TRBD2. The germline gives CDR1 SNHLY, CDR2 FYNNEI. V gave up 8 bases and J gave up 4 bases; unmatched junction bases: 4. This CDR3 is built from 13 residues. CDR3 in DNA: TGTGCCAGCGCGGGGGGGCCCGCAGATACGCAGTATTTT. Its protein product is CASAGGPADTQYF.

This clonotype was seen more than once but under ten times. The chain recombines TRBV29-1 with TRBJ1-1, with D possibly matching TRBD1 (6 bases). This CDR3 has 16 amino acids. Trimming took off 7 bases at V and 3 bases at J, with 24 bases between the two ends. Germline lookup yields CDR1 SQVTM and CDR2 ANQGSEA. The CDR3 spells CSAKLPGTIPYTEAFF. DNA for the CDR3: TGCAGCGCCAAACTTCCCGGGACAATTCCCTACACTGAAGCTTTCTTT.

This clonotype was counted at least ten times. The chain uses TRBV7-2 and TRBJ1-2, with 9 bases lining up with TRBD1. Germline CDR1 SGHTA, CDR2 FQGNSA. The V segment lost 6 bases and the J segment 8 bases; nucleotides outside the gene matches: 13. The CDR3 sequence is 15 residues long. The CDR3 sequence: CASSTNPGQGGGYTF. CDR3 sequence (DNA): TGTGCCAGCAGTACAAATCCGGGACAGGGAGGAGGCTACACCTTC. Filled out from reference TRBV7-2 and TRBJ1-2, the complete variable domain reads GAGVSQSPSNKVTEKGKDVELRCDPISGHTALYWYRQSLGQGLEFLIYFQGNSAPDKSGLPSDRFSAERTGGSVSTLTIQRTQQEDSAVYLCASSTNPGQGGGYTFGSGTRLTVV.

This clonotype has at least ten counts. The genes are TRBV7-9 and TRBJ2-5, with a possible D match to TRBD1 (6 bases). The V and J ends lost 3 bases and 4 bases respectively, with 15 bases between them. Germline V gives CDR1 SEHNR, CDR2 FQNEAQ (reference sequence). The CDR3 has 15 amino acids. CDR3 coding DNA: TGTGCCAGCAGCTTGGAACAGGGTAGAGGAGAGACCCAGTACTTC. Protein sequence: CASSLEQGRGETQYF.

The chain joins TRBV10-2 to TRBJ1-5; D remains unclear. Germline V lookup: CDR1 WSHSY, CDR2 SAAADI. The V and J ends lost 6 bases and 2 bases respectively, with 8 bases between them. This CDR3 has 13 residues. The CDR3 here is CASRGIGNQPQHF. In DNA form, the CDR3 reads TGCGCCAGCAGGGGTATTGGCAATCAGCCCCAGCATTTT.

The CDR3 DNA is TGTGCCAGTAGACTAGCGGCGAACACCGGGGAGCTGTTTTTT. Protein: CASRLAANTGELFF. This chain connects TRBV19 to TRBJ2-2; 8 bases are shared with TRBD2. This CDR3 comprises 14 residues. With 6 bases clipped from V and 0 bases from J, the junction kept 0 bases outside the gene matches. The V gene's germline CDR1 is LNHDA and CDR2 SQIVND (reference sequence).

As concerns this clonotype: Being one base from a much bigger clone, this may be a read error. DNA for the CDR3: TGCGCCAGCAGCTTTGGACCCTACACCGGGGTGCTGTTTTTT. This gives the protein CASSFGPYTGVLFF. The genes are TRBV5-1 and TRBJ2-2; TRBD2 is a possible D gene (5 bases). The CDR3 length is 14 residues. Germline V gives CDR1 SGHRS, CDR2 YFSETQ.

This clonotype was counted a few times. The V and J genes are TRBV12-3 or TRBV12-4 and TRBJ1-3, with D unclear. The V and J ends lost 6 bases and 0 bases respectively, with 21 bases between them. This CDR3 is 18 amino acids long. CDR3: CASRLGLGLPSSGNTIYF. The CDR3 region has the DNA TGTGCCAGCAGACTGGGGTTGGGGTTACCCTCCTCTGGAAACACCATATATTTT.